This T cell receptor (beta chain) was found in a study of blood T cell repertoires in COVID-19. Whole-study context: From T cells, B-cell-depleted T cells, or PBMCs came the material, which was cDNA or gDNA.

The V end was cut by 7 bases, the J end by 0 bases, with 4 bases between. This CDR3 has 12 amino acids. This clone has just one count. Assay used: immunoSEQ multiplex PCR; TCRdb lists only in-frame clones, some missing. The data show 130,000 to 150,000 clones, about 90% seen once. What was sequenced was PBMCs or T cells enriched from blood (not recorded which). This chain links TRBV12-3 or TRBV12-4 with TRBJ1-3; D call uncertain. The TCR originated in a woman aged 40 to 50 who had been exposed to COVID-19. CDR3 amino acids: CASTISGNTIYF. The CDR3 DNA reads TGTGCCAGCACCATCTCTGGAAACACCATATATTTT.